What follows describes a single T cell receptor (beta chain). Its specificity is unknown. The entry originates in a study of cytomegalovirus exposure and HLA in healthy donors. CDR3 size: 19 residues. V was cut by 0 bases and J by 4 bases, with 24 bases left in between. Germline CDR1 reads SGHDN; CDR2 reads FVKESK. Though probably carrying unrecorded immune exposures, donors were nominally healthy at sampling. General study findings and limits: Roughly uniform depth of sequencing across donors was assumed in presence/absence analyses. Follow-up analysis later connected one missense variant in DCLRE1C with trimming of TCR beta V- and J-genes. The authors judged a highly shared variant cluster likely a sequencing artifact.

Primers for the PCR totalled 60 Vbeta and 13 Jbeta. The table came from immunoSEQ multiplex PCR; TCRdb's copy has only in-frame clones and leaves some out. This table holds about 160,000 clones, around 78% found once. The sequenced material came from PBMCs. This chain links TRBV14 with TRBJ1-1; D gene uncertain. This sequence originates from a woman aged 35 to 49 in good health and CMV-seronegative. The CDR3 DNA sequence: TGTGCCAGCAGCCAAGACCCTGCCACCTCGCCCTCCTGGAGCACTGAAGCTTTCTTT. This encodes CASSQDPATSPSWSTEAFF.